This entry lists 23 T cell receptor beta chains sequenced from one sample in a study of blood T cell repertoires in COVID-19. Method: immunoSEQ multiplex PCR; TCRdb's copy keeps in-frame clones and lacks some. The sample comprises some 78,000 clones, approximately 90% of which are singletons, and about 25% rests with the top ten. The sequenced sample consisted of peripheral blood. These receptors came from a man aged 45 to 65 with active or convalescent COVID-19.

The V and J genes are TRBV7-6 and TRBJ2-5; 8 bases agree with TRBD1. The trim removed 1 base at V and 2 bases at J, leaving 3 bases unmatched. There are 15 residues in the CDR3. CDR1 SGHVS and CDR2 FNYEAQ come from the germline V gene. CDR3 bases: TGTGCCAGCAGCTTAGGGACAGGGCGTCAAGAGACCCAGTACTTC. Encoded protein: CASSLGTGRQETQYF.

J is TRBJ1-1 and V is TRBV29-1; perhaps TRBD1 as D (6 bases). The V end was cut by 7 bases, the J end by 4 bases, with 16 bases between. In germline, CDR1 is SQVTM, CDR2 ANQGSEA. CDR3 size: 13 residues. The CDR3 DNA reads as TGCAGCGCCGAGAACAGGGAGATCACTGAAGCTTTCTTT. The encoded protein is CSAENREITEAFF.

This chain connects TRBV3-1 (or the pseudogene TRBV3-2) to TRBJ2-5; D remains unclear. Trimming stripped 6 bases from V and 2 bases from J, with 10 bases between. The germline V gene has CDR1 LGHDT and CDR2 YNNKEL (reference sequence). The CDR3 totals 13 residues. As DNA, the CDR3 is TGTGCCAGCAGACGACTCGAACAAGAGACCCAGTACTTC. Protein product: CASRRLEQETQYF.

The V call is TRBV28, the J call TRBJ2-1, with 10 bases matching TRBD1. The CDR3 spans 15 residues. Germline lookup yields CDR1 MDHEN and CDR2 SYDVKM. J was trimmed by 4 bases and V by 5 bases; bases with no gene match: 5. CDR3 nucleotides: TGTGCCAGCAGTCCCCGGACAGGGGGATACAATGAGCAGTTCTTC. Protein: CASSPRTGGYNEQFF.

This clone was recorded a few times. This rearrangement joins TRBV6-1 to TRBJ1-5, with 12 bases that match TRBD1. Trimming at V came to 4 bases and at J to 6 bases, leaving 10 bases not matched to a gene. The germline V gene encodes CDR1 MNHNS and CDR2 SASEGT. This CDR3 contains 17 residues. CDR3 residues: CASSGRDRGLPPQPQHF. CDR3 coding DNA: TGTGCCAGCAGTGGCCGGGACAGGGGGCTCCCCCCTCAGCCCCAGCATTTT.

This clone came up once. The chain combines TRBV6-5 with TRBJ2-1, with no clear D. Germline assignment: CDR1 MNHEY and CDR2 SVGAGI. The CDR3 runs to 13 residues. The V gene lost 7 bases and the J gene lost 10 bases, with 17 bases spanning the gap. The CDR3 here is CASKAPSEKEQFF. The CDR3 region has the DNA TGTGCCAGCAAAGCTCCATCCGAAAAGGAGCAGTTCTTC.

V is TRBV28 and J is TRBJ2-3; 11 nucleotides line up with TRBD2. V was clipped by 6 bases and J by 3 bases; unmatched bases: 11. The CDR3 runs to 17 residues. Germline V gene sequence: CDR1 MDHEN, CDR2 SYDVKM. For the CDR3, the DNA is TGTGCCAGCAGCGATGAACTAGCGGGAGAGGTAACAGATACGCAGTATTTT. It yields the protein CASSDELAGEVTDTQYF.

The chain is built from TRBV24-1 and TRBJ2-6; tentatively, D is TRBD1 (5 bases). Germline values: CDR1 KGHDR, CDR2 SFDVKD. V dropped 4 bases and J dropped 0 bases, with 6 bases sitting between them. The CDR3 sequence is 15 residues long. The CDR3 sequence: CATSDRDSGANVLTF. DNA for the CDR3: TGTGCCACCAGTGACAGGGACTCTGGGGCCAACGTCCTGACTTTC.

This clone was recorded only once. The rearrangement uses TRBV27 and TRBJ1-2; D is possibly TRBD1 (5 bases). The CDR3 is made up of 14 amino acids. Trimming took off 2 bases at V and 0 bases at J, with 7 bases between the two ends. Germline loops: CDR1 MNHEY, CDR2 SMNVEV (reference sequence). CDR3: CASSLRGTNYGYTF. CDR3 coding DNA: TGTGCCAGCAGTTTAAGGGGTACTAACTATGGCTACACCTTC.

The gene calls are TRBV5-1 and TRBJ2-5; 8 bases are shared with TRBD2. Germline V lookup: CDR1 SGHRS, CDR2 YFSETQ. The CDR3 length is 15 residues. Losses at the gene ends were 5 bases for V and 1 base for J; bases not matched to a gene: 7. CDR3 region: CASRQQSGSQETQYF. In nucleotides, the CDR3 is TGCGCCAGCAGACAACAAAGCGGGAGCCAAGAGACCCAGTACTTC.

The chain uses TRBV18 and TRBJ2-3; D possibly corresponds to TRBD1 (5 bases). The V end lost 2 bases, the J end lost 4 bases, and 7 bases lay between the germline ends. The germline V gene has CDR1 KGHSH and CDR2 LQKENI. The CDR3 length is 13 residues. The CDR3 sequence is CASSPFRADTQYF. The CDR3 coding sequence is TGTGCCAGCTCACCATTCAGGGCAGATACGCAGTATTTT.

The chain joins TRBV6-5 to TRBJ1-5; a possible D gene is TRBD1 (5 bases). The germline CDR1 and CDR2 sequences are MNHEY and SVGAGI. V was trimmed by 4 bases and J by 0 bases, leaving 10 bases between them. This CDR3 has 15 amino acids. Here the CDR3 DNA reads TGTGCCAGCAGTTCGGGGGTAAATAGCAATCAGCCCCAGCATTTT. It translates to CASSSGVNSNQPQHF.

V gene TRBV5-8 combines with J gene TRBJ2-7; 7 bases match TRBD1. The CDR3 has 16 amino acids. V shed 1 base, J shed 10 bases, and the junction held 17 bases outside the gene matches. Germline CDR1 is SGHTS and CDR2 is YDEGEE. The CDR3 here is CASSLYGTANLRGQYF. The CDR3 DNA sequence: TGTGCCAGCAGCTTGTATGGGACAGCGAACCTACGAGGACAGTACTTC.

The chain is built from TRBV2 and TRBJ2-1; 12 bases fit TRBD2. Losses at the gene ends were 4 bases for V and 9 bases for J; bases not matched to a gene: 4. The CDR3 consists of 14 residues. Germline values: CDR1 SNHLY, CDR2 FYNNEI. Here the CDR3 DNA reads TGTGCCAGCAGTGTCCTAGCGGGAGGGGCTGAGCAGTTCTTC. Residues: CASSVLAGGAEQFF.

The J gene is TRBJ1-2, the V gene TRBV4-3; no clear D gene. The CDR3 is made up of 14 amino acids. The germline gives CDR1 LGHNA, CDR2 YSLEER. Deletions cut 0 bases from V and 0 bases from J, with 5 bases between. CDR3 loop: CASSQEIANYGYTF. The CDR3 nucleotides are TGCGCCAGCAGCCAAGAGATAGCTAACTATGGCTACACCTTC.

The table lists this clone with a count of one. The J gene is TRBJ1-5, the V gene TRBV19; weak D call: TRBD1 (5 bases). V lost 9 bases and J 4 bases, leaving 22 bases between the germline ends. The CDR3 contains 16 residues. CDR1 is LNHDA, CDR2 SQIVND, per germline (reference sequence). This CDR3 reads CASTGTEGYFNQPQHF. CDR3 coding DNA: TGTGCCAGCACCGGGACGGAGGGGTATTTTAATCAGCCCCAGCATTTT.

The chain couples TRBV28 to TRBJ2-3; D is unresolved. Per the germline V gene, CDR1 is MDHEN and CDR2 is SYDVKM. The CDR3 length is 13 residues. V was cut by 5 bases and J by 0 bases, with 6 bases left in between. This chain's CDR3 is CASSPPSTDTQYF. In DNA form, the CDR3 reads TGTGCCAGCAGTCCCCCTAGCACAGATACGCAGTATTTT.

This clone has more than one count but fewer than ten. The J gene is TRBJ2-2, the V gene TRBV19, with D perhaps matching TRBD2 (6 bases). With 6 bases removed from V and 0 bases from J, the gap between germline ends came to 17 bases. CDR1 and CDR2 (germline): LNHDA, SQIVND (reference sequence). The CDR3 loop spans 17 amino acids. The CDR3: CASREGGRGANTGELFF. The CDR3 DNA is TGTGCCAGTAGAGAGGGAGGAAGGGGCGCGAACACCGGGGAGCTGTTTTTT.

This chain connects TRBV5-6 to TRBJ2-1, with TRBD2 matching 10 bases. With V trimmed by 7 bases and J by 2 bases, 9 bases remained unmatched. The CDR3 sequence is 16 residues long. Germline assignment: CDR1 SGHDT and CDR2 YYEEEE. As DNA, the CDR3 is TGTGCCAGCGGCCGGGAGCGGGGGGGCCCCTACAATGAGCAGTTCTTC. It specifies CASGRERGGPYNEQFF.

The CDR3 coding sequence is TGCGCCAGCAGCTTGGGGGACACCGGCAATCAGCCCCAGCATTTT. This translates into CASSLGDTGNQPQHF. The chain combines TRBV5-1 with TRBJ1-5; weak D call: TRBD1 (6 bases). The CDR3 runs 15 residues. V dropped 0 bases and J dropped 2 bases, with 9 bases sitting between them. Per the germline V gene, CDR1 is SGHRS and CDR2 is YFSETQ.

The chain combines TRBV6-2 or TRBV6-3 with TRBJ2-5, with TRBD2 as a possible D gene (7 bases). Between the trimmed V and J ends, which lost 1 base and 4 bases, there was a span of 10 bases. This CDR3 comprises 14 residues. CDR1 and CDR2 (germline): MNHEY, SVGEGT. In DNA, the CDR3 is TGTGCCAGCAGTTACTACGGGGGGCGAGAGACCCAGTACTTC. Protein product: CASSYYGGRETQYF.

Ten or more counts support this clone. This chain links TRBV4-1 with TRBJ2-3, with a weak D call TRBD1 (6 bases). The germline V gene encodes CDR1 MGHRA and CDR2 YSYEKL. The ends were cut back, 4 bases at V and 6 bases at J, with 8 bases in the middle. The CDR3 spans 12 residues. CDR3 nucleotide sequence: TGCGCCAGCAGCCCGCAGGGGGATACGCAGTATTTT. As protein: CASSPQGDTQYF.

The CDR3: CASSQTATTLAKNIQYF. CDR3 nucleotides: TGCGCCAGCAGTCAAACCGCGACAACTCTAGCCAAAAACATTCAGTACTTC. The chain joins TRBV23-1 to TRBJ2-4, with D unclear. TRBV23-1 is placed among ORFs of uncertain function. The CDR3 is 17 residues long. V lost 2 bases and J lost 0, with 14 bases in between.